This T cell receptor beta chain was sequenced for a study of untreated major depressive disorder. This CDR3 comprises 14 residues. Deletions cut 1 base from V and 4 bases from J, with 8 bases between. Per the germline V gene, CDR1 is LGHNA and CDR2 is YSLEER. This clone was observed a single time. The antigen remains undetermined. Method: immunoSEQ multiplex PCR; TCRdb's copy keeps in-frame clones and lacks some. The sample carries roughly 17,000 clones, around 90% recorded once. Magnetic negative selection enriched CD4+ T cells from thawed PBMCs. Study-level points and caveats: Compared with controls, depressed patients showed more TRBV05-01 (Vbeta 5.1) usage in CD4+ T cells.

The sample taken for sequencing was CD4+ T cells from PBMCs. The J gene is TRBJ1-3, the V gene TRBV4-3, with D uncertain. The clonotype was recovered from a woman in her forties with major depressive disorder. CDR3 sequence (DNA): TGCGCCAGCAGCCAAGGCGGCGGCGGAAACACCATATATTTT. Translation gives CASSQGGGGNTIYF.